This T cell receptor beta chain was recovered during a study of T cell clonality in common variable immunodeficiency. Points from the study as a whole: In common variable immunodeficiency, TCR beta chains reportedly carried fewer deletions and N-nucleotide insertions. CVID patient heterogeneity limited repertoire-clinical complication correlations.

The table lists this clone with a few counts. What it recognizes is unknown. The CDR3 goes on 3 residues after the read ends, and that part is filled in from the germline J gene. V lost 1 base, J lost 1 base, and 10 bases lay in between. Germline loops: CDR1 SEHNR, CDR2 FQNEAQ (reference sequence). This CDR3 is 15 amino acids long. Equal genomic DNA amounts from CVID and control samples were sequenced. The protocol was immunoSEQ multiplex PCR, while the TCRdb copy is restricted to in-frame clones and leaves out a portion. The sample counts approximately 44,000 clones, none seen once; the ten largest own 8.5% to 12%.

The rearrangement joins TRBV7-9 to TRBJ1-1, with D maybe TRBD1 (6 bases). This clonotype was sampled from a person aged 18 to 70 in good health. Material: peripheral blood mononuclear cells. The CDR3 DNA, read in part, is TGTGCCAGCAGCTTAGGGGGGACATCGAACACTGAA. Protein product: CASSLGGTSNTE. The CDR3 as a whole reads CASSLGGTSNTEAFF.